Presented here are 9 T cell receptor beta chains from one specimen sequenced in a study of cytomegalovirus exposure and HLA in healthy donors. This PCR relied on a set of 60 Vbeta primers and 13 Jbeta primers. The repertoire was sequenced with immunoSEQ multiplex PCR; TCRdb's copy has only in-frame clones and lacks some. The table has about 160,000 clones, more than 65% seen once. Sequencing used PBMCs. The receptors were gathered from a man aged 50 or older in good health and CMV-seropositive.

The V call is TRBV28, the J call TRBJ1-1; TRBD1 might be the D (6 bases). CDR1 is MDHEN and CDR2 is SYDVKM in the germline V gene. V was clipped by 2 bases and J by 1 base, with 11 bases between them. The CDR3 is 15 amino acids. DNA for the CDR3: TGTGCCAGCAGTTTACCCCTGGACAGGAACACTGAAGCTTTCTTT. Its translation is CASSLPLDRNTEAFF.

This clone has just one count. The chain recombines TRBV29-1 with TRBJ2-5; the match to TRBD1 covers 10 bases. The J call may be mistaken, given a closer DNA end match to TRBJ2-7. There are 13 residues in the CDR3. CDR1 is SQVTM and CDR2 is ANQGSEA in the germline V gene. CDR3 in DNA: TGCAGCGGCGGGGACAGGGGAGGGTACGAGCAGTACTTC. Amino acids: CSGGDRGGYEQYF.

The chain carries TRBV28 and TRBJ1-3, with D tentatively TRBD1 (5 bases). The CDR3 covers 14 residues. Germline V lookup: CDR1 MDHEN, CDR2 SYDVKM. The V end lost 3 bases, the J end lost 0 bases, and 6 bases lay between the germline ends. The CDR3 reads CASSFQGSGNTIYF. CDR3 nucleotides: TGTGCCAGCAGTTTCCAGGGCTCTGGAAACACCATATATTTT.

The chain links TRBV5-1 to TRBJ2-3; 10 bases agree with TRBD2. The CDR3 has 16 amino acids. Trimming took 2 bases from V and 0 from J; bases not matched to a gene: 3. Germline lookup yields CDR1 SGHRS and CDR2 YFSETQ. CDR3 nucleotides: TGCGCCAGCAGCTTCGGACTAGCGGATAGCACAGATACGCAGTATTTT. Translation gives CASSFGLADSTDTQYF.

V is TRBV4-2 and J is TRBJ1-2; weak D call: TRBD1 (5 bases). With 5 bases removed from V and 6 bases from J, the gap between germline ends came to 10 bases. CDR1 is LGHNA and CDR2 is YNFKEQ in the germline V gene. The CDR3 sequence is 12 residues long. The DNA of the CDR3 is TGTGCCAGCAGCGCCCGACAGAATGGCTACACCTTC. This translates into CASSARQNGYTF.

The chain joins TRBV7-2 to TRBJ1-2; 7 nucleotides match TRBD1. CDR1 is SGHTA, CDR2 FQGNSA, per germline. Unmatched junction bases numbered 10, after V lost 1 base and J lost 5 bases. The CDR3 loop spans 16 amino acids. Here the CDR3 DNA reads TGTGCCAGCAGCTTAGGGGGTCCCAGGGGGTATTATGGCTACACCTTC. Residues: CASSLGGPRGYYGYTF.

V gene TRBV2 combines with J gene TRBJ2-7; no definite D call. The CDR3 runs to 11 residues. CDR1 and CDR2 (germline): SNHLY, FYNNEI. V was cut by 6 bases and J by 4 bases, with 7 bases left in between. The CDR3 loop reads CASRTYYEQYF. CDR3 nucleotide sequence: TGTGCCAGCAGGACATATTACGAGCAGTACTTC.

The sample holds one count of this clone. The gene calls are TRBV28 and TRBJ2-5, with D possibly being TRBD1 (6 bases). Germline V lookup: CDR1 MDHEN, CDR2 SYDVKM. V was shortened by 6 bases and J by 2 bases, with 16 bases between the two germline ends. The CDR3 totals 15 residues. The CDR3 protein is CASSPAQGFQETQYF. CDR3 nucleotides: TGTGCCAGCAGCCCCGCACAGGGATTTCAAGAGACCCAGTACTTC.

This clone appeared a few times. CDR3: CASSIPRGDHTDTQYF. The CDR3 DNA reads as TGTGCCAGCAGCATCCCGCGGGGGGACCACACAGATACGCAGTATTTT. This rearrangement joins TRBV28 to TRBJ2-3; 8 nucleotides match TRBD2. V was clipped by 6 bases and J by 2 bases; unmatched bases: 10. CDR1 MDHEN and CDR2 SYDVKM come from the germline V gene. CDR3 length: 16 amino acids.